This TCR beta chain derives from a study of T cells in Graves' hyperthyroidism and ophthalmopathy. Turning to the study itself: Blood from the periphery was taken at initial diagnosis, before any treatment.

CDR3 length: 13 amino acids. V gave up 7 bases and J gave up 7 bases, with 16 bases separating them. In germline, CDR1 is SNHLY, CDR2 FYNNEI. Authors of the study amplified TCR beta CDR3 regions from RNA transcripts. Carried out on the TCR CDR3, a first-round RT-PCR used the HTBI primer set. TCRdb used MiXCR to reprocess the multiplex PCR reads, holding one entry per CDR3 protein. This repertoire shows 200,000 or so distinct CDR3 sequences, less than 20% found once; its top ten account for roughly 50%. This clonotype appeared many times. J is TRBJ1-2 and V is TRBV2; a possible D gene is TRBD1 (6 bases). The sequence derives from a woman aged 45 to 65 with Graves' hyperthyroidism. The specimen was blood. Here the CDR3 reads CASMMEQGGGYTF. The CDR3 bases are TGTGCCAGCATGATGGAACAGGGAGGTGGCTACACCTTC.